The next 32 T cell receptor beta chains were all read from a single sample in a study of blood T cell dynamics during melanoma immunotherapy. Libraries were prepared by immunoSEQ multiplex PCR; TCRdb keeps only in-frame clonotypes and omits some of them. This sample has about 7,800 clones, with nearly 90% found just once. Time point noted: week 3, after first cycle of checkpoint inhibitor. Sequences were derived from blood, sampled from a patient treated with checkpoint blockade. All receptors come from a human donor with melanoma.

This CDR3 reads CASSQGQVDLETQYF. In DNA, the CDR3 is TGTGCCAGCAGTCAAGGACAGGTGGATCTGGAGACCCAGTACTTC. The rearrangement uses TRBV9 and TRBJ2-5, with 7 bases matching TRBD1. Unmatched junction bases numbered 12, after V lost 5 bases and J lost 5 bases. Germline V gives CDR1 SGDLS, CDR2 YYNGEE. This CDR3 has 15 residues.

The chain uses TRBV14 and TRBJ2-7; D gene ambiguous. This CDR3 contains 13 residues. V was clipped by 5 bases and J by 3 bases, with 11 bases between them. CDR1 is SGHDN, CDR2 FVKESK, per germline. CDR3 nucleotides: TGTGCCAGCAGCTTTCTCCCCGTCTACGAGCAGTACTTC. Protein: CASSFLPVYEQYF.

The chain has TRBV7-8 and TRBJ2-7; the match to TRBD1 covers 7 bases. Germline V gene data show CDR1 as SGHVS and CDR2 as FQNEAQ. The ends lost 3 bases at V and 1 base at J; junction bases unmatched: 3. The CDR3 contains 14 residues. CDR3 nucleotide sequence: TGTGCCAGCAGCTTTCGACAGGGTTCCTACGAGCAGTACTTC. It yields the protein CASSFRQGSYEQYF. Drawing the rest from reference TRBV7-8 and TRBJ2-7, the complete variable domain is GAGVSQSPRYKVAKRGQDVALRCDPISGHVSLFWYQQALGQGPEFLTYFQNEAQLDKSGLPSDRFFAERPEGSVSTLKIQRTQQEDSAVYLCASSFRQGSYEQYFGPGTRLTVT.

This clone was counted once. V usage is TRBV4-1 and J usage is TRBJ1-6; 9 nucleotides match TRBD1. The CDR3 has 15 residues. Germline CDR1 and CDR2: MGHRA and YSYEKL. V was clipped by 4 bases and J by 7 bases; unmatched bases: 5. This CDR3 is CASSRTGTGNSPLHF. In DNA, the CDR3 is TGCGCCAGCAGCCGGACCGGGACAGGGAATTCACCCCTCCACTTT.

In its sample, this clone was seen a few times. The J gene is TRBJ2-2, the V gene TRBV5-1; D perhaps matches TRBD2 (6 bases). In germline, CDR1 is SGHRS, CDR2 YFSETQ. V was trimmed by 4 bases and J by 4 bases, leaving 11 bases between them. The CDR3 spans 14 residues. CDR3 in DNA: TGCGCCAGCAGCCTGGACTATCTCACCGGGGAGCTGTTTTTT. Its translation is CASSLDYLTGELFF.

J is TRBJ1-2 and V is TRBV7-9; D is uncertain. V was shortened by 1 base and J by 7 bases, with 7 bases between the two germline ends. There are 12 residues in the CDR3. The germline gives CDR1 SEHNR, CDR2 FQNEAQ (reference sequence). The CDR3 sequence is CASSLGLPGYTF. CDR3 bases: TGTGCCAGCAGCTTAGGTCTTCCTGGCTACACCTTC.

The chain employs TRBV5-1 and TRBJ1-2, with 12 bases that match TRBD1. In germline, CDR1 is SGHRS, CDR2 YFSETQ. V dropped 4 bases and J dropped 4; count of bases not matched to a gene: 2. The CDR3 extends over 14 amino acids. The chain's CDR3 is CASSGTGGSYGYTF. The DNA of the CDR3 is TGCGCCAGCAGCGGGACAGGGGGCAGCTATGGCTACACCTTC.

The V gene is TRBV10-3, the J gene TRBJ2-6; D is unresolved. From germline, CDR1 is ENHRY and CDR2 SYGVKD. V lost 3 bases, J lost 0 bases, and 21 bases lay in between. This CDR3 region has 20 residues. For the CDR3, the DNA is TGTGCCATCAGTGATCGGCAGCTGGGCAGAGACACCTCTGGGGCCAACGTCCTGACTTTC. It encodes CAISDRQLGRDTSGANVLTF.

V gene TRBV5-1 combines with J gene TRBJ1-4; tentatively, D is TRBD1 (6 bases). Looked up from germline, CDR1 is SGHRS and CDR2 is YFSETQ. The CDR3 totals 14 residues. V dropped 4 bases and J dropped 8 bases, with 15 bases sitting between them. CDR3 DNA: TGCGCCAGCAGCCCTACCCAGGGGCGCGAAAAACTGTTTTTT. As protein: CASSPTQGREKLFF.

This chain links TRBV20-1 with TRBJ2-7; tentatively, D is TRBD2 (6 bases). Germline V gene lookup returns CDR1 DFQATT and CDR2 SNEGSKA (reference sequence). The CDR3 runs 11 residues. The V gene lost 6 bases and the J gene lost 3 bases, with 9 bases spanning the gap. The CDR3 DNA sequence: TGCAGTGCGATTAGCGGCTACGAGCAGTACTTC. Encoded protein: CSAISGYEQYF.

As concerns this clone: The junction departs from germline at one end; a sequencing error may be responsible. The chain couples TRBV4-2 to TRBJ2-1, with D perhaps given as TRBD1 or TRBD2 (5 bases each). Germline lookup yields CDR1 LGHNA and CDR2 YNFKEQ. CDR3 length: 16 residues. The CDR3 protein is CASSQDYRGSYNGQFF. CDR3 DNA: TGTGCCAGCAGCCAAGATTACCGGGGCTCCTACAATGGGCAGTTCTTC.

The V gene is TRBV15, the J gene TRBJ2-7, with 7 bases identical to TRBD2. Trimming at V came to 3 bases and at J to 3 bases, leaving 5 bases not matched to a gene. Germline CDR1 and CDR2: LNHNV and YYDKDF (reference sequence). This CDR3 region has 14 residues. The DNA for the CDR3 is TGTGCCACCAGCAGCGGACGCGGGGGCTACGAGCAGTACTTC. It translates to CATSSGRGGYEQYF.

The chain combines TRBV6-1 with TRBJ2-7, with D perhaps matching TRBD1 (6 bases). With 4 bases removed from V and 3 bases from J, the gap between germline ends came to 16 bases. CDR1 is MNHNS and CDR2 is SASEGT in the germline V gene. This CDR3 contains 15 residues. This CDR3 is CASSGQQGSGYEQYF. The DNA of the CDR3 is TGTGCCAGCAGTGGCCAACAGGGTTCCGGCTACGAGCAGTACTTC.

The chain has TRBV6-4 and TRBJ2-2; possibly TRBD2 for D (5 bases). This CDR3 spans 17 amino acids. V was trimmed by 5 bases and J by 0 bases, leaving 16 bases between them. CDR1 MRHNA and CDR2 SNTAGT come from the germline V gene. The CDR3 protein is CASSSLAGVANTGELFF. CDR3 in DNA: TGTGCCAGCAGTTCCCTCGCCGGGGTGGCGAACACCGGGGAGCTGTTTTTT.

This chain uses TRBV9 with TRBJ2-7; 8 nucleotides align to TRBD1. Germline assignment: CDR1 SGDLS and CDR2 YYNGEE. This CDR3 comprises 15 residues. J gave up 7 bases and V 3 bases, and 12 bases lay outside the gene matches. Here the CDR3 DNA reads TGTGCCAGCAGCGCGACAGGGGCTTCCTACGGGGAGCAGTACTTC. Residues: CASSATGASYGEQYF.

The chain carries TRBV19 and TRBJ1-1, with TRBD1 as a possible D gene (6 bases). Germline CDR1 is LNHDA and CDR2 is SQIVND (reference sequence). Trimming stripped 9 bases from V and 5 bases from J, with 19 bases between. The CDR3 loop spans 14 amino acids. The CDR3 reads CASLRGAGGTEAFF. In nucleotides, the CDR3 is TGTGCCAGCCTCCGGGGGGCTGGAGGGACTGAAGCTTTCTTT.

The genes are TRBV28 and TRBJ2-1, with 10 bases that match TRBD2. Per the germline V gene, CDR1 is MDHEN and CDR2 is SYDVKM. V lost 6 bases, J lost 3 bases, and 5 bases stayed unmatched. This CDR3 contains 15 residues. CDR3 region: CASSPGLADYNEQFF. CDR3 nucleotide sequence: TGTGCCAGCAGCCCCGGACTAGCGGACTACAATGAGCAGTTCTTC.

This chain links TRBV7-9 with TRBJ1-1; D is unresolved. Germline CDR1 is SEHNR and CDR2 is FQNEAQ (reference sequence). V lost 1 base to trimming and J lost 6 bases, with 9 bases between them. This CDR3 has 13 amino acids. The CDR3 sequence: CASSLERIAEAFF. In DNA, the CDR3 is TGTGCCAGCAGCTTAGAGAGAATTGCTGAAGCTTTCTTT.

The genes are TRBV28 and TRBJ2-5, with a tentative D call TRBD2 (5 bases). V lost 8 bases to trimming and J lost 3 bases, with 16 bases between them. The CDR3 has 14 residues. CDR1 and CDR2 (germline): MDHEN, SYDVKM. The chain's CDR3 is CASEGSGHKETQYF. The CDR3 DNA is TGTGCCAGCGAGGGCAGCGGCCACAAAGAGACCCAGTACTTC.

The chain recombines TRBV30 with TRBJ2-7; no clear D gene. Germline lookup yields CDR1 GTSNPN and CDR2 SVGIG (reference sequence). The V gene lost 0 bases and the J gene lost 6 bases, with 9 bases spanning the gap. CDR3 size: 12 residues. The CDR3 loop is CAWSVPRREQYF. Written as DNA, the CDR3 is TGTGCCTGGAGTGTACCCCGGCGCGAGCAGTACTTC.

The CDR3 loop reads CASSPRTVNTGELFF. The DNA for the CDR3 is TGCGCCAGCAGCCCTCGGACAGTCAACACCGGGGAGCTGTTTTTT. The V and J genes are TRBV5-1 and TRBJ2-2; D perhaps matches TRBD1 (6 bases). Germline CDR1 and CDR2: SGHRS and YFSETQ. CDR3 length: 15 amino acids. V lost 4 bases to trimming and J lost 2 bases, with 12 bases between them.

The chain couples TRBV19 to TRBJ2-1, with 11 bases identical to TRBD2. The length of the CDR3 is 17 residues. Trimming took 3 bases from V and 8 from J; bases not matched to a gene: 12. In germline, CDR1 is LNHDA, CDR2 SQIVND (reference sequence). CDR3 in amino acids: CASSIPSGGTPKDEQFF. The CDR3 DNA follows: TGTGCCAGTAGTATCCCTAGCGGGGGGACCCCAAAGGATGAGCAGTTCTTC.

This chain connects TRBV21-1 to TRBJ1-6. TRBV21-1 is designated a pseudogene. CDR3 length: 12 residues. The CDR3 spells CASSNRPSPLHF. The CDR3 region has the DNA TGTGCCAGCAGCAACCGACCTTCACCCCTCCACTTT.

As to this clone: This sample also contains other DNA sequences that code for the same CDR3. The chain carries TRBV18 and TRBJ2-7; no clear D gene. The ends were cut back, 3 bases at V and 0 bases at J, with 3 bases in the middle. The CDR3 has 12 amino acids. CDR1 is KGHSH, CDR2 LQKENI, per germline. CDR3 region: CASSPSSYEQYF. The CDR3 nucleotides are TGTGCCAGCTCACCGAGCTCCTACGAGCAGTACTTC.

The chain links TRBV6-1 to TRBJ2-2, with unresolved D. CDR1 is MNHNS and CDR2 is SASEGT in the germline V gene. Trimming cost V 6 bases and J 2 bases, with 7 bases left between them. This CDR3 comprises 13 residues. CDR3 protein: CASRAVNTGELFF. The CDR3 coding sequence is TGTGCCAGCAGGGCCGTTAACACCGGGGAGCTGTTTTTT.

This chain joins TRBV10-3 and TRBJ1-5; possible D gene TRBD1, 5 bases. V lost 4 bases and J lost 6, with 16 bases in between. Germline values: CDR1 ENHRY, CDR2 SYGVKD. This CDR3 has 15 amino acids. The CDR3 DNA reads as TGTGCCATCAGTGCAGAGGGAATGGGGGGTCAGCCCCAGCATTTT. Protein sequence: CAISAEGMGGQPQHF.

The V and J genes are TRBV4-1 and TRBJ1-6; D possibly corresponds to TRBD1 (5 bases). From germline, CDR1 is MGHRA and CDR2 YSYEKL. V was shortened by 0 bases and J by 8 bases, with 11 bases between the two germline ends. This CDR3 region has 15 residues. CDR3 nucleotides: TGCGCCAGCAGCCAAGATTTCGGGGGAGATTCACCCCTCCACTTT. This codes for CASSQDFGGDSPLHF.

The chain joins TRBV2 to TRBJ1-1; possibly TRBD1 for D (6 bases). V lost 6 bases, J lost 0 bases, and 17 bases lay in between. The CDR3 sequence is 16 residues long. Germline V gene lookup returns CDR1 SNHLY and CDR2 FYNNEI. The CDR3 DNA reads TGTGCCAGCAGGAGGGGACAAAACTTCATGAACACTGAAGCTTTCTTT. Protein product: CASRRGQNFMNTEAFF.

The genes are TRBV18 and TRBJ2-1, with D perhaps matching TRBD2 (6 bases). Germline lookup yields CDR1 KGHSH and CDR2 LQKENI. CDR3 size: 15 residues. V dropped 5 bases and J dropped 3 bases, with 14 bases sitting between them. CDR3 protein: CASSRTSSNYNEQFF. CDR3 coding DNA: TGTGCCAGCTCAAGAACTAGCAGCAACTACAATGAGCAGTTCTTC.

The rearrangement uses TRBV21-1 and TRBJ1-2; the table assigns TRBD1, which was not confirmed against the DNA. TRBV21-1 is described as a pseudogene. The CDR3 loop spans 15 amino acids. In DNA, the CDR3 is TGTGCCAGCAGCAAAGCGGGGCAGACCTTCTATGGCTACACCTTC. Encoded protein: CASSKAGQTFYGYTF.

The CDR3 spells CASSLYWVRREQYF. DNA of the CDR3: TGTGCCAGCAGCTTGTATTGGGTACGCCGGGAGCAGTACTTC. The chain joins TRBV5-6 to TRBJ2-7, with D hard to call. The V gene's germline CDR1 is SGHDT and CDR2 YYEEEE. CDR3 length equals 14 residues. Trimming took 1 base from V and 7 from J, leaving 15 bases between them. Full variable domain (missing parts from reference TRBV5-6 and TRBJ2-7): DAGVTQSPTHLIKTRGQQVTLRCSPKSGHDTVSWYQQALGQGPQFIFQYYEEEERQRGNFPDRFSGHQFPNYSSELNVNALLLGDSALYLCASSLYWVRREQYFGPGTRLTVT.

The V call is TRBV25-1, the J call TRBJ2-3, with TRBD2 matching over 7 bases. J was trimmed by 4 bases and V by 1 base; bases with no gene match: 8. Germline V gene sequence: CDR1 MGHDK, CDR2 SYGVNS. There are 16 residues in the CDR3. In DNA form, the CDR3 reads TGTGCCAGCAGTGAATCCCCTGGCGGGGGTTCAGATACGCAGTATTTT. This sequence encodes CASSESPGGGSDTQYF.